This TCR beta chain derives from a study of beta chain features in type 1 diabetes. J gave up 3 bases and V 6 bases, and 0 bases lay outside the gene matches. Germline V lookup: CDR1 LNHDA, CDR2 SQIVND (reference sequence). This CDR3 is 14 amino acids long. All of the isolated RNA was reverse transcribed, so expressed TCRB transcripts were sequenced. Average reads for naive, central memory and regulatory T cell samples were several million. Assay used: immunoSEQ multiplex PCR; TCRdb lists only in-frame clones, some missing. Seen here are some 160,000 clones, 7.5% to 9.5% observed once, and the top ten hold 2% to 2.5%.

The specimen was central memory CD4+ T cells from blood. The chain links TRBV19 to TRBJ2-3, with TRBD2 matching 13 bases. The source is a woman between 18 and 29 years old in good health. The CDR3 DNA follows: TGTGCCAGTAGGACTAGCGGGGGGACAGATACGCAGTATTTT. Its protein is CASRTSGGTDTQYF. Combining the CDR3 with reference TRBV19 and TRBJ2-3 gives the whole variable domain DGGITQSPKYLFRKEGQNVTLSCEQNLNHDAMYWYRQDPGQGLRLIYYSQIVNDFQKGDIAEGYSVSREKKESFPLTVTSAQKNPTAFYLCASRTSGGTDTQYFGPGTRLTVL.